This paragraph reports one T cell receptor beta chain. V was cut by 1 base and J by 9 bases, with 13 bases left in between. CDR1 is SEHNR, CDR2 FQNEAQ, per germline (reference sequence). The CDR3 covers 13 residues. Cyclophosphamide on days +3 and +4 followed busulfan-fludarabine conditioning and a marrow graft. The data derive from a study of T cells after posttransplantation cyclophosphamide. Sequenced by immunoSEQ multiplex PCR; TCRdb stores in-frame clones only, minus some. The top ten clones hold around 15% of a sample with roughly 1,500 clones, 60% to 75% of them seen once. This chain connects TRBV7-9 to TRBJ2-7, with D perhaps matching TRBD1 (5 bases). Sample: CD4+ T cells sorted from blood, taken after allogeneic stem cell transplant with posttransplant cyclophosphamide. The source of this sequence is a female patient between 55 and 75 years old who received an allogeneic stem cell transplant from a related donor and was CMV-positive. The graft donor may be the source of some T cells. CDR3 sequence (DNA): TGTGCCAGCAGCTTAGAGGACACCCCTGGGCAGTACTTC. Translated: CASSLEDTPGQYF.